The 2 T cell receptor beta chains listed next were all sequenced from one sample in a study of cytomegalovirus exposure and HLA in healthy donors. The primer mix had 60 Vbeta and 13 Jbeta primers. TCRdb's table, derived via immunoSEQ multiplex PCR, lists solely in-frame clones and lacks some. The sample has more than 95,000 clones; over 65% are singletons. Sequencing was performed on PBMCs. These receptors originate from a man aged 35 to 55 in good health and CMV-seropositive.

This clone was seen a handful of times. The rearrangement links TRBV28 to TRBJ1-2, with D maybe TRBD1 (5 bases). Germline assignment: CDR1 MDHEN and CDR2 SYDVKM. The CDR3 has 16 residues. Trimming removed 6 bases at V and 6 bases at J, with 23 bases between. As DNA, the CDR3 is TGTGCCAGCAGCCCAGGCGGGGCAGGAGGGATCGATGGCTACACCTTC. It translates to CASSPGGAGGIDGYTF.

The V call is TRBV30, the J call TRBJ2-1, with 11 bases identical to TRBD2. The CDR3 covers 16 residues. Germline V CDR1 and CDR2: GTSNPN, SVGIG (reference sequence). After removal of 1 base from V and 9 bases from J, the junction contained 11 bases not matched to a gene. CDR3 DNA sequence: TGTGCCTGGAGTGGTAGCGGGAGGGCCGGGGTAGGTGAGCAGTTCTTC. Translating gives CAWSGSGRAGVGEQFF.